The source of this T cell receptor beta chain is a study of cytomegalovirus exposure and HLA in healthy donors. Study context: Out of about 190 million T cells, an earlier analysis found 117 million unique TCR beta sequences in total.

The study ran its PCR with 60 Vbeta and 13 Jbeta primers. Measured with immunoSEQ multiplex PCR; TCRdb has only the in-frame clones, and not every one. The sample yields over 150,000 clones, of which the top ten take up roughly 0.7%. The CDR3 consists of 12 residues. Trimming removed 6 bases from V and 7 bases from J, with 7 bases in between. Germline assignment: CDR1 MNHEY and CDR2 SVGAGI. Source material: PBMCs. V usage is TRBV6-5 and J usage is TRBJ1-6; no clear D. This clonotype was obtained from a boy younger than 18 in good health and CMV-seronegative. CDR3 loop: CASRRANSPLHF. The CDR3 DNA follows: TGTGCCAGCAGAAGAGCCAATTCACCCCTCCACTTT.